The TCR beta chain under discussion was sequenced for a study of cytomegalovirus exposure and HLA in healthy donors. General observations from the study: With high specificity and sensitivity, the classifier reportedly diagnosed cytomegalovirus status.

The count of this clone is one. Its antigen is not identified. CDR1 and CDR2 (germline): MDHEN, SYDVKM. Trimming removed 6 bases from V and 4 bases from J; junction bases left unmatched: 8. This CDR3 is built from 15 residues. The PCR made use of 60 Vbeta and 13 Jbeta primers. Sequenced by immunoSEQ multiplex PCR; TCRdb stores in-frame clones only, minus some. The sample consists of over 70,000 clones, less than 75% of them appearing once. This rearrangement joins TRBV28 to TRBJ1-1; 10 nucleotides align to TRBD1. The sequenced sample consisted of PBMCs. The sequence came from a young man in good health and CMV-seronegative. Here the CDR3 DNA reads TGTGCCAGCAGGACAGGGGGCGCACTGGGCACTGAAGCTTTCTTT. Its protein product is CASRTGGALGTEAFF.